This T cell receptor (beta chain) came from a study of early T cells in non-severe SARS-CoV-2 infection. Many counts were recorded for this clonotype. Researchers tagged individual cDNA molecules with unique molecular identifiers. A single record per CDR3 protein comes from TCRdb applying MiXCR to the 5' RACE reads. The table records approximately 70,000 distinct CDR3 sequences, over 8% of them present only once. The CDR3 covers 16 residues. In germline, CDR1 is SGHVS, CDR2 FNYEAQ. Trimming removed 2 bases from V and 2 bases from J, with 15 bases in between. The source of this sequence is an adult who was a healthcare worker with PCR-confirmed SARS-CoV-2 infection or an uninfected control (not recorded which). The V gene is TRBV7-6, the J gene TRBJ2-5; a weak D match, TRBD1 (6 bases). The material sequenced was whole blood, taken at baseline. The CDR3 coding sequence is TGTGCCAGCAGCTTAAGTAGACAGGAGATACAAGAGACCCAGTACTTC. Residues: CASSLSRQEIQETQYF.